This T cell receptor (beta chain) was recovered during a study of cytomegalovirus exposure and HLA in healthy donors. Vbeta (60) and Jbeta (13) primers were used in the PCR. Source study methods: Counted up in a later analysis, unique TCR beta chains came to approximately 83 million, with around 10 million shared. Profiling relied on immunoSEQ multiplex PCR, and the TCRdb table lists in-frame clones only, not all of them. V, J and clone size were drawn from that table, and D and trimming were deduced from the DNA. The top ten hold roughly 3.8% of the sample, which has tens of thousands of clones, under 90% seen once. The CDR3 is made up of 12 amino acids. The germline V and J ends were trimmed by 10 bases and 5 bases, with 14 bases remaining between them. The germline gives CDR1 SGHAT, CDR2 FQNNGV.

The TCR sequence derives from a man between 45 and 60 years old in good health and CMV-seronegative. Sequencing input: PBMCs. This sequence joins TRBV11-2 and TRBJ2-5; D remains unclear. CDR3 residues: CATVGQVETQYF. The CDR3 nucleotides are TGTGCCACCGTTGGGCAGGTGGAGACCCAGTACTTC.